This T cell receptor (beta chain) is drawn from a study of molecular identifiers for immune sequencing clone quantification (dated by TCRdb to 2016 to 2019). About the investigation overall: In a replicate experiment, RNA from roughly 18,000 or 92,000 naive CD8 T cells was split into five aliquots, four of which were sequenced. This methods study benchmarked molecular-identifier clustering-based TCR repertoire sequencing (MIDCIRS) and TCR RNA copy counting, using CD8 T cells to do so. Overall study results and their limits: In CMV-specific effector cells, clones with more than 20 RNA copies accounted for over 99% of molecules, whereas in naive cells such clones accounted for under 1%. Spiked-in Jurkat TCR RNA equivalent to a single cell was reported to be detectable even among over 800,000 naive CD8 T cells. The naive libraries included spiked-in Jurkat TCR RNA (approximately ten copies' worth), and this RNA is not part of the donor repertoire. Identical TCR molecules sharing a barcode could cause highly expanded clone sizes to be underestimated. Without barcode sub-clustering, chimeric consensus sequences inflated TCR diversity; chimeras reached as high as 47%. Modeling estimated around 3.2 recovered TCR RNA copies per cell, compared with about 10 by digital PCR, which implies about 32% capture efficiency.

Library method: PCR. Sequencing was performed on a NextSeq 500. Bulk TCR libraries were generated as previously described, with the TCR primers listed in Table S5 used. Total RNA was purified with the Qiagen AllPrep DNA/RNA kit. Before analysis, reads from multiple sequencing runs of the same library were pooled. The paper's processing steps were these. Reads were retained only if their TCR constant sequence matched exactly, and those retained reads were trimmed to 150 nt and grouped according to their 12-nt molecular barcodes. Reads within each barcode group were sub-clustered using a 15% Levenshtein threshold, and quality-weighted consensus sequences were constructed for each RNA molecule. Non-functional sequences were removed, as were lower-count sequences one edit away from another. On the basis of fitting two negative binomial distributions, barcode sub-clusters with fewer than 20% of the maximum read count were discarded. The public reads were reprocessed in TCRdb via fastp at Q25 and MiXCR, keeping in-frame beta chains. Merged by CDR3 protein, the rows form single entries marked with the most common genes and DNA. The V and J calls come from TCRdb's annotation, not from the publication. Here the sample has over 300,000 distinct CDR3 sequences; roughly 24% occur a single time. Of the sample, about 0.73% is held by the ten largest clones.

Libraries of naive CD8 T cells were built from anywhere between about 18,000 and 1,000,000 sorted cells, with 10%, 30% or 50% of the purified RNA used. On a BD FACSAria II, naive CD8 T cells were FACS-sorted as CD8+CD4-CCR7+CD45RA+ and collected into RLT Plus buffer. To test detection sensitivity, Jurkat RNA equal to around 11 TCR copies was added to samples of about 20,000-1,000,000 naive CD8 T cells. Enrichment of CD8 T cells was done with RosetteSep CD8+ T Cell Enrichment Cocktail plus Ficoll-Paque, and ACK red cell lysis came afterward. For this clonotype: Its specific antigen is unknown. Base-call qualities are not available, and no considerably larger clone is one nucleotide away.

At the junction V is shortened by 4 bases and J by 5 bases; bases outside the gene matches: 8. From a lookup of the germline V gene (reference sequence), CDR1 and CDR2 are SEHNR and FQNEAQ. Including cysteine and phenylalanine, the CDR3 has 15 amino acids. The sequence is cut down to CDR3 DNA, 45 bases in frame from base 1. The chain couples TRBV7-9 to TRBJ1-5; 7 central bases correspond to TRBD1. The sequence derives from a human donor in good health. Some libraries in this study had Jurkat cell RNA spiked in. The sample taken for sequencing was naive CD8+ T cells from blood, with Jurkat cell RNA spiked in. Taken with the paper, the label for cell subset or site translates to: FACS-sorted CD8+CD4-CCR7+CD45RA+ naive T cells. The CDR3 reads CASSSDRESDQPQHF. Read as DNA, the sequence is TGTGCCAGCAGCTCAGACAGGGAATCGGATCAGCCCCAGCATTTT.